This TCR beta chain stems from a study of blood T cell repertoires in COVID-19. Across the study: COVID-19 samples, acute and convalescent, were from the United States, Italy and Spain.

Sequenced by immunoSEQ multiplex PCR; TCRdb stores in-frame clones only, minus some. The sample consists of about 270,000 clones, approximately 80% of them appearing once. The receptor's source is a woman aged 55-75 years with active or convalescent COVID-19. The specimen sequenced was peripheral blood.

The CDR3 loop is CASSPLTGGSEAFF. In DNA form, the CDR3 reads TGTGCCAGCAGCCCTTTGACAGGGGGCTCTGAAGCTTTCTTT. The chain employs TRBV11-2 and TRBJ1-1; TRBD1 matches 10 bases. The CDR3 has 14 residues. Trimming removed 5 bases from V and 6 bases from J; junction bases left unmatched: 6. The V gene's germline CDR1 is SGHAT and CDR2 FQNNGV.